The 27 T cell receptor beta chains below all came from one sample that was sequenced in a study of cytomegalovirus exposure and HLA in healthy donors. This PCR relied on a set of 60 Vbeta primers and 13 Jbeta primers. Using immunoSEQ multiplex PCR, the repertoire was profiled, and TCRdb retains in-frame clones only, with some absent. The sample consists of about 190,000 clones, 84% of them appearing once. The specimen was PBMCs. These receptors came from a woman aged 45-60 years in good health and CMV-seropositive.

The V call is TRBV5-1, the J call TRBJ2-5; 12 positions agree with TRBD2. This CDR3 spans 16 amino acids. The germline V gene encodes CDR1 SGHRS and CDR2 YFSETQ. V gave up 3 bases and J gave up 4 bases; unmatched junction bases: 7. CDR3 nucleotide sequence: TGCGCCAGCAGCTCCGCTCTAGCGGGGGGGTCAGAGACCCAGTACTTC. This codes for CASSSALAGGSETQYF.

The rearrangement links TRBV11-3 to TRBJ2-5; 11 bases are a match to TRBD2. Germline values: CDR1 SGHNT, CDR2 YENEEA. The CDR3 extends over 14 amino acids. Losses at the gene ends were 4 bases for V and 7 bases for J; bases not matched to a gene: 5. Written as DNA, the CDR3 is TGTGCCAGCAGCTCCGGGACTAGCGGCGCGACCCAGTACTTC. Protein sequence: CASSSGTSGATQYF.

The rearrangement joins TRBV28 to TRBJ2-5; 11 nucleotides match TRBD2. Trimming removed 5 bases from V and 4 bases from J; junction bases left unmatched: 3. The CDR3 is 14 amino acids. Germline V gives CDR1 MDHEN, CDR2 SYDVKM. DNA of the CDR3: TGTGCCAGCAGTCCAGGGACTAGCGGAGAGACCCAGTACTTC. Translated: CASSPGTSGETQYF.

The chain links TRBV6-1 to TRBJ1-5; D is ambiguous. This CDR3 region has 18 residues. Trimming stripped 3 bases from V and 2 bases from J, with 20 bases between. The germline V gene encodes CDR1 MNHNS and CDR2 SASEGT. The CDR3 DNA reads TGTGCCAGCAGTGAGGTTTTAGGGAACGGGGTTGGCAATCAGCCCCAGCATTTT. Translated, it gives CASSEVLGNGVGNQPQHF.

Note on this clone: A junction end diverges from the germline sequence, so it may reflect a read error. Within the sample, other DNA sequences also encode this same CDR3. The rearrangement uses TRBV6-5 and TRBJ2-3, with D maybe TRBD1 (6 bases). This CDR3 region has 15 residues. Germline-derived CDR1 and CDR2 are MNHEY and SVGAGI. CDR3 region: CASSRDGRGGDTQYF. As DNA, the CDR3 is TGTGCCAGCAGTCGGGACGGCCGAGGGGGAGATACGCAGTACTTT.

This chain uses TRBV7-9 with TRBJ2-5; 9 nucleotides line up with TRBD1. The CDR3 contains 14 residues. CDR1 and CDR2 (germline): SEHNR, FQNEAQ (reference sequence). After removal of 5 bases from V and 11 bases from J, the junction contained 12 bases not matched to a gene. CDR3 sequence reads: CASSADRGSYKQYF. As DNA, the CDR3 is TGTGCCAGCAGCGCCGACAGGGGGAGCTACAAGCAGTACTTC. Full variable domain (remainder filled in from reference TRBV7-9 and TRBJ2-5): DTGVSQNPRHKITKRGQNVTFRCDPISEHNRLYWYRQTLGQGPEFLTYFQNEAQLEKSRLLSDRFSAERPKGSFSTLEIQRTEQGDSAMYLCASSADRGSYKQYFGPGTRLLVL.

The J gene is TRBJ2-1, the V gene TRBV19; 7 nucleotides agree with TRBD2. Germline CDR1 and CDR2: LNHDA and SQIVND (reference sequence). V shed 8 bases, J shed 4 bases, and the junction held 8 bases outside the gene matches. The CDR3 contains 14 residues. CDR3 sequence reads: CASSLTSAYNEQFF. The CDR3 region has the DNA TGTGCCAGTTCTCTCACTAGCGCTTACAATGAGCAGTTCTTC.

J is TRBJ2-5 and V is TRBV10-3, with TRBD1 matching over 8 bases. After removal of 0 bases from V and 2 bases from J, the junction contained 2 bases not matched to a gene. The CDR3 runs 15 residues. The V gene's germline CDR1 is ENHRY and CDR2 SYGVKD. CDR3 region: CAISESRTGQETQYF. In DNA, the CDR3 is TGTGCCATCAGTGAGTCCCGGACAGGGCAAGAGACCCAGTACTTC.

The chain recombines TRBV7-9 with TRBJ1-1; tentatively, D is TRBD1 (5 bases). Deletions cut 2 bases from V and 0 bases from J, with 10 bases between. In germline, CDR1 is SEHNR, CDR2 FQNEAQ (reference sequence). This CDR3 has 15 amino acids. Here the CDR3 reads CASSLQGMVNTEAFF. CDR3 DNA sequence: TGTGCCAGCAGCTTACAGGGTATGGTGAACACTGAAGCTTTCTTT.

A few counts support this clone. The chain uses TRBV5-6 and TRBJ1-4; TRBD1 matches 9 bases. The junction had 13 bases not matched to a gene; V was cut back by 4 bases and J by 9 bases. Germline CDR1 is SGHDT and CDR2 is YYEEEE. This CDR3 spans 16 amino acids. CDR3 in DNA: TGTGCCAGCAGCCTATCCGGGACAGGGAGGGGGAAAAAACTGTTTTTT. Encoded protein: CASSLSGTGRGKKLFF.

The gene calls are TRBV19 and TRBJ2-5, with TRBD2 identical over 7 bases. The V gene end was trimmed by 5 bases and the J gene end by 5 bases; junction bases not matched to a gene: 11. The V gene's germline CDR1 is LNHDA and CDR2 SQIVND (reference sequence). The CDR3 extends over 15 amino acids. Here the CDR3 reads CASSERTRQSETQYF. CDR3 nucleotides: TGTGCCAGTAGTGAGCGGACTAGGCAGTCGGAGACCCAGTACTTC. The variable domain in full, completed from reference TRBV19 and TRBJ2-5, reads DGGITQSPKYLFRKEGQNVTLSCEQNLNHDAMYWYRQDPGQGLRLIYYSQIVNDFQKGDIAEGYSVSREKKESFPLTVTSAQKNPTAFYLCASSERTRQSETQYFGPGTRLLVL.

This clone was observed a single time. The chain combines TRBV30 with TRBJ2-7; 9 bases agree with TRBD1. Germline CDR1 is GTSNPN and CDR2 is SVGIG (reference sequence). CDR3 size: 14 residues. With 0 bases clipped from V and 5 bases from J, the junction kept 5 bases outside the gene matches. The CDR3 coding sequence is TGTGCCTGGAGTGTACGGGACAGGGAGAACGAGCAGTACTTC. It encodes CAWSVRDRENEQYF.

This clone was observed a single time. This chain links TRBV19 with TRBJ2-1, with 7 bases identical to TRBD1. The V gene end was trimmed by 3 bases and the J gene end by 0 bases; junction bases not matched to a gene: 2. The CDR3 is made up of 15 amino acids. From germline, CDR1 is LNHDA and CDR2 SQIVND (reference sequence). CDR3 region: CASSMGQSSYNEQFF. The CDR3 coding sequence is TGTGCCAGTAGTATGGGACAGAGCTCCTACAATGAGCAGTTCTTC.

V and J are TRBV9 and TRBJ1-2; TRBD1 matches at 11 bases. Germline lookup yields CDR1 SGDLS and CDR2 YYNGEE. The V and J ends lost 0 bases and 7 bases, in that order; junction bases with no gene match: 2. The CDR3 covers 14 residues. The CDR3 is CASSVGGTGGGYTF. The CDR3 DNA reads as TGTGCCAGCAGCGTAGGAGGGACAGGGGGTGGCTACACCTTC.

This sequence joins TRBV4-1 and TRBJ1-5; D might be TRBD1 (6 bases). The germline V gene has CDR1 MGHRA and CDR2 YSYEKL. This CDR3 comprises 16 residues. The ends were cut back, 0 bases at V and 6 bases at J, with 15 bases in the middle. In DNA form, the CDR3 reads TGCGCCAGCAGCCAAGATCACGGACAGCCATCTCAGCCCCAGCATTTT. Amino acid sequence: CASSQDHGQPSQPQHF.

The J gene is TRBJ2-3, the V gene TRBV11-2, with D possibly being TRBD2 (7 bases). This CDR3 is 16 amino acids long. Germline CDR1 reads SGHAT; CDR2 reads FQNNGV. V was shortened by 1 base and J by 2 bases, with 13 bases between the two germline ends. CDR3 DNA sequence: TGTGCCAGCAGCTTAGGGGCGGGGGCCCACACAGATACGCAGTATTTT. It translates to CASSLGAGAHTDTQYF.

The rearrangement uses TRBV7-2 and TRBJ2-3; no firm D call. CDR1 is SGHTA, CDR2 FQGNSA, per germline. The CDR3 loop spans 15 amino acids. V shed 4 bases and J shed 2 bases, with 13 bases lying between them. The CDR3 DNA is TGTGCCAGCAGCTACTCCCAACTTCTCACAGATACGCAGTATTTT. Amino acids: CASSYSQLLTDTQYF.

The chain uses TRBV6-1 and TRBJ2-7; a possible D gene is TRBD1 (7 bases). The CDR3 is made up of 13 amino acids. Germline V gene lookup returns CDR1 MNHNS and CDR2 SASEGT. With 7 bases removed from V and 6 bases from J, the gap between germline ends came to 16 bases. The CDR3 DNA sequence: TGTGCCAGCAAGGAGGGGGCTTCGGGCGAGCAGTACTTC. Protein product: CASKEGASGEQYF.

In this sample, this clone turned up a few times. The chain carries TRBV7-9 and TRBJ1-4, with 7 bases aligning to TRBD1. Germline CDR1 is SEHNR and CDR2 is FQNEAQ (reference sequence). The CDR3 length is 14 residues. The V segment lost 5 bases and the J segment 5 bases; nucleotides outside the gene matches: 5. CDR3 in amino acids: CASSTSGQNEKLFF. The CDR3 DNA reads TGTGCCAGCAGCACCTCGGGACAGAATGAAAAACTGTTTTTT.

J is TRBJ1-5 and V is TRBV10-1; no clear D gene. CDR1 WNHNN and CDR2 SYGVQD come from the germline V gene (reference sequence). Trimming took off 0 bases at V and 5 bases at J, with 5 bases between the two ends. This CDR3 spans 13 amino acids. The CDR3 protein is CASSESSYQPQHF. For the CDR3, the DNA is TGCGCCAGCAGTGAGTCGAGCTATCAGCCCCAGCATTTT.

This chain links TRBV29-1 with TRBJ1-4; 8 bases agree with TRBD1. In germline, CDR1 is SQVTM, CDR2 ANQGSEA. This CDR3 has 13 residues. The V segment lost 5 bases and the J segment 2 bases; nucleotides outside the gene matches: 1. CDR3 amino acids: CSVRQGTNEKLFF. The DNA of the CDR3 is TGCAGCGTTAGACAGGGGACTAATGAAAAACTGTTTTTT.

The V gene is TRBV5-1, the J gene TRBJ1-2, with D hard to call. V lost 4 bases, J lost 4 bases, and 14 bases lay in between. The germline gives CDR1 SGHRS, CDR2 YFSETQ. This CDR3 has 14 residues. CDR3 in amino acids: CASSPGIQIYGYTF. CDR3 coding DNA: TGCGCCAGCAGCCCCGGGATCCAGATCTATGGCTACACCTTC.

The genes are TRBV27 and TRBJ2-3; 8 bases line up with TRBD1. Trimming at V came to 3 bases and at J to 1 base, leaving 3 bases not matched to a gene. The CDR3 extends over 15 amino acids. The V gene's germline CDR1 is MNHEY and CDR2 SMNVEV (reference sequence). The CDR3 nucleotides read TGTGCCAGCAGTTTTCAGGGGGCCGGCACAGATACGCAGTATTTT. Protein sequence: CASSFQGAGTDTQYF.

This clone was counted only a few times. The chain is built from TRBV2 and TRBJ2-3, with 9 bases that match TRBD2. CDR1 is SNHLY and CDR2 is FYNNEI in the germline V gene. There are 16 residues in the CDR3. The J segment lost 2 bases and the V segment lost 7 bases, leaving 10 bases of the junction unmatched. The CDR3 is CASTFFSGGPTDTQYF. CDR3 nucleotide sequence: TGTGCCAGCACTTTTTTTAGCGGGGGACCCACAGATACGCAGTATTTT.

This chain uses TRBV6-6 with TRBJ2-2; possible D gene TRBD1, 6 bases. Deletions cut 6 bases from V and 8 bases from J, with 7 bases between. The CDR3 contains 11 residues. Germline CDR1 and CDR2: MNHNY and SVGAGI (reference sequence). CDR3 DNA sequence: TGTGCCAGCAGAACAGGGGGGGAGCTGTTTTTT. It yields the protein CASRTGGELFF.

This clone showed up just once. The chain has TRBV19 and TRBJ2-5, with D perhaps matching TRBD2 (6 bases). V lost 3 bases, J lost 4 bases, and 9 bases lay in between. Per germline, CDR1 LNHDA and CDR2 SQIVND (reference sequence). This CDR3 region has 13 residues. CDR3 in DNA: TGTGCCAGTAGTATTCGGGGGATAGAGACCCAGTACTTC. Translated: CASSIRGIETQYF. The full variable domain, with the rest looked up from reference TRBV19 and TRBJ2-5, is DGGITQSPKYLFRKEGQNVTLSCEQNLNHDAMYWYRQDPGQGLRLIYYSQIVNDFQKGDIAEGYSVSREKKESFPLTVTSAQKNPTAFYLCASSIRGIETQYFGPGTRLLVL.

The gene calls are TRBV5-1 and TRBJ2-3; 10 bases are a match to TRBD2. The CDR3 loop spans 15 amino acids. From germline, CDR1 is SGHRS and CDR2 YFSETQ. V was pared by 4 bases and J by 5 bases, with 7 bases of the junction left unmatched. CDR3 amino acids: CASSESGGAIDTQYF. The CDR3 DNA follows: TGCGCCAGCAGCGAAAGCGGGGGGGCAATAGATACGCAGTATTTT.